Here is one T cell receptor (beta chain) with its context. The antigen is not known. The CDR3 end is not reached by the read, which stops 3 residues before it; the germline J gene fills it in. This entry is derived from a study of Tregs in tolerant kidney transplant recipients. On the study more broadly: The nonmyeloablative bone marrow transplants came from related graft donors, with transient mixed chimerism.

The CDR3 runs to 16 residues. The germline gives CDR1 SGHDN, CDR2 FVKESK. The trim removed 4 bases at V and 4 bases at J, leaving 5 bases unmatched. Method: immunoSEQ multiplex PCR; TCRdb's copy keeps in-frame clones and lacks some. In all, the sample yields roughly 32,000 clones. The study's findings and limits: In tolerant patients, donor-specific Tregs outgrew total Tregs, suggesting antigen-driven expansion. Few patients were studied, so findings need validation in larger groups. The most relevant donor-specific Treg TCRbeta repertoire apparently came from expansion with activated donor B cells.

This rearrangement joins TRBV14 to TRBJ2-1; 12 bases line up with TRBD2. The receptor was derived from a human donor who received a combined kidney and bone marrow transplant. Sequencing used CD8+ T cells from blood, obtained before the transplant. CDR3 bases read: TGTGCCAGCAGCCCCCCCCTAGCGGGAGGGTACAATGAG. It encodes CASSPPLAGGYNE. The whole CDR3 protein is CASSPPLAGGYNEQFF.